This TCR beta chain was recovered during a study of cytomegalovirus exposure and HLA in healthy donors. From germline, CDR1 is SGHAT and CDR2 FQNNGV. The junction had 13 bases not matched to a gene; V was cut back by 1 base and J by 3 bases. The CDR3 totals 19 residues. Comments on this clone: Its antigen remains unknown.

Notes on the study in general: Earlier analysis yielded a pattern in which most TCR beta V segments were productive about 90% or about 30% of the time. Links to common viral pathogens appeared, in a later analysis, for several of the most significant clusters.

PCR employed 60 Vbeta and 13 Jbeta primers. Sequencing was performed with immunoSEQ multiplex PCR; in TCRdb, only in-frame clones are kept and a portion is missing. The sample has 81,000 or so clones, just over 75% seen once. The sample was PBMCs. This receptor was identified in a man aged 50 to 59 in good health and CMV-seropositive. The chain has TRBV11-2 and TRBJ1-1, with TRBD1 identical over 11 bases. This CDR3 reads CASSLVPRTGGNQDTEAFF. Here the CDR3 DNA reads TGTGCCAGCAGCTTAGTCCCACGGACAGGGGGCAATCAGGACACTGAAGCTTTCTTT.